Listed below are T cell receptor beta chains from one sample, sequenced in a study of OX40 agonist ivuxolimab in advanced cancers. The assay was immunoSEQ multiplex PCR, and TCRdb's table has in-frame clones only and misses some. Among under 20,000 clones listed, about 70% were seen once. This material consisted of CD4+ or CD8+ T cells sorted from blood, taken in a trial of the OX40 agonist ivuxolimab. All receptors come from an adult with an advanced solid tumor such as melanoma, head and neck, liver or kidney cancer. Both conserved end residues are part of each CDR3. Fields, in order: D gene, clone size, V gene, J gene, CDR3 DNA, CDR3 protein. A D gene is named only where the DNA matches it firmly. Where a row states a size, it is once, few, many or the class of an expanded clone; other rows omit it.

>NA|medium-sized|TRBV7-9|TRBJ2-3
TGTGCCAGCAGCTTAACGGGCAGAACTAGCACAGATACGCAGTATTTT
CASSLTGRTSTDTQYF
>TRBD1|NA|TRBV5-5|TRBJ1-2
TGTGCCAGCAGCCTTCTGACAGGGGGAGACTATGGCTACACCTTC
CASSLLTGGDYGYTF
>TRBD2|NA|TRBV11-2|TRBJ2-2
TGTGCCAGCAGCCGAAGCGGGAGTCGTACCGGGGAGCTGTTTTTT
CASSRSGSRTGELFF
>NA|NA|TRBV28|TRBJ2-1
TGTGCCAGCAGTTTGACGGAGTTCAATGAGCAGTTCTTC
CASSLTEFNEQFF
>TRBD2|few|TRBV5-5|TRBJ2-2
TGTGCCAGCCGATCCGGACTAGCGGGAGATGGGACCGGGGAGCTGTTTTTT
CASRSGLAGDGTGELFF
>NA|NA|TRBV19|TRBJ2-1
TGTGCCAGTACTCAGGGATACTACAATGAGCAGTTCTTC
CASTQGYYNEQFF
>NA|NA|TRBV7-2|TRBJ2-7
TGTGCCAGCAGCTTAGTGTTGAACGAGCAGTACTTC
CASSLVLNEQYF
>NA|NA|TRBV6-1|TRBJ2-7
TGCGCAATCGGATACTCCTACGAGCAGTACTTC
CAIGYSYEQYF
>TRBD1|NA|TRBV6-5|TRBJ2-1
TGTGCCAGCAGTTATGGGACAGGTTACAATGAGCAGTTCTTC
CASSYGTGYNEQFF
>NA|NA|TRBV5-1|TRBJ2-5
TGCGCCAGCAAGACCGGGCAGACCCAGTACTTC
CASKTGQTQYF
>NA|NA|TRBV19|TRBJ1-2
TGTGCCAGTAGTATAGATCTGGCCGTTGCTAACTATGGCTACACCTTC
CASSIDLAVANYGYTF
>NA|NA|TRBV28|TRBJ2-5
TGTGCCAGCAGTTTATATGCGGGCTCTGAGACCCAGTACTTC
CASSLYAGSETQYF
>NA|NA|TRBV27|TRBJ2-1
TGTGCCAGCAGCCTTATAGGGACACGAACCTCCTACAATGAGCAGTTCTTC
CASSLIGTRTSYNEQFF
>TRBD2|NA|TRBV5-8|TRBJ2-5
TGCGCCAGCAGCCAAGATTTCCCCCTGGCGGGGGGGCTCCCGTACTTC
CASSQDFPLAGGLPYF
>TRBD1|NA|TRBV9|TRBJ2-2
TGTGCCAGCAGCGAGGGAGGGACAGGGAGAGGGGAGCTGTTTTTT
CASSEGGTGRGELFF
>NA|NA|TRBV29-1|TRBJ1-1
TGCAGCGCGACAGATACCCCTGAAGCTTTCTTT
CSATDTPEAFF
>NA|NA|TRBV6-5|TRBJ2-3
TGTGCCAGCACGTTGACTCCCGGCAGAGATACGCAGTATTTT
CASTLTPGRDTQYF
>NA|NA|TRBV2|TRBJ1-2
TGTGCCAGCAGGAGTTTTTTGGGCGGATCTAACTATGGCTACACCTTC
CASRSFLGGSNYGYTF
>TRBD2|NA|TRBV19|TRBJ2-1
TGTGCCAGTATGCCGGGAGGAAACAATGAGCAGTTCTTC
CASMPGGNNEQFF
>NA|NA|TRBV28|TRBJ1-2
TGTGCCAGCAGTTTATCGCCTGCTGAGGGCGGCTACACCTTC
CASSLSPAEGGYTF